The clone carrying this TCR beta chain has more than one count but fewer than ten. What it binds is not known. This entry comes from a study of T-cell reconstitution after alpha-beta-depleted transplantation in children. A library of TCRbeta sequences, prepared with unique molecular identifiers, was generated. TCRdb re-called the PCR reads through MiXCR, storing one row per CDR3 protein. The table has about 47,000 distinct CDR3 sequences, roughly 52% seen once. V gave up 5 bases and J gave up 0 bases, with 11 bases separating them. CDR1 is MNHEY, CDR2 SMNVEV, per germline (reference sequence). The CDR3 spans 15 residues. Study-wide results and limits: At one year after transplant, newly produced T cells mostly accounted for T-cell counts and diversity.

Material: peripheral blood, obtained before TCRalphabeta/CD19-depleted stem cell transplant. The sequence derives from a boy younger than two with SCID, due to receive a stem cell transplant. This sequence joins TRBV27 and TRBJ1-3; the D gene is possibly TRBD1 (5 bases). CDR3 sequence (DNA): TGTGCCAGCAGTCCCCATAGGGGCTCTGGAAACACCATATATTTT. Translated: CASSPHRGSGNTIYF.